Listed here are 10 T cell receptor beta chains from one sample, sequenced in a study of Graves' ophthalmopathy and Graves' hyperthyroidism. As the template, RNA transcripts were used to amplify TCR beta CDR3 regions. Following a first-round RT-PCR that used HTBI primers, a second-round multiplex PCR was carried out. TCRdb reprocessed the multiplex PCR reads with MiXCR, giving one entry per CDR3 protein. The profile shows roughly 610,000 distinct CDR3 sequences, about 20% of them singletons. Sequencing used peripheral blood. The receptors here all came from a woman aged 18-29 years with stable Graves' hyperthyroidism. Some clones in this sample may be carry-over from other donors' samples.

At least ten counts were recorded for this clonotype. The J gene is TRBJ1-2, the V gene TRBV29-1; the D is unclear. Germline CDR1 reads SQVTM; CDR2 reads ANQGSEA. The CDR3 spans 11 residues. Trimming shortened V by 7 bases and J by 7 bases, and 13 bases separated the two germline ends. CDR3 sequence reads: CSAPGPLGYTF. The CDR3 bases are TGCAGCGCCCCCGGACCACTTGGCTACACCTTC. Full variable domain (rest looked up from reference TRBV29-1 and TRBJ1-2): SAVISQKPSRDICQRGTSLTIQCQVDSQVTMMFWYRQQPGQSLTLIATANQGSEATYESGFVIDKFPISRPNLTFSTLTVSNMSPEDSSIYLCSAPGPLGYTFGSGTRLTVV.

This chain uses TRBV6-1 with TRBJ2-7; TRBD1 matches at 9 bases. The CDR3 is 15 amino acids. The V and J ends lost 7 bases and 7 bases, in that order; junction bases with no gene match: 14. In germline, CDR1 is MNHNS, CDR2 SASEGT. CDR3 sequence (DNA): TGTGCCAGCACCCCCTCCGGGACAGGGCGGCGAGAGCAGTACTTC. Translation: CASTPSGTGRREQYF.

Many counts were recorded for this clonotype. The genes are TRBV29-1 and TRBJ1-1; D remains unclear. This CDR3 has 13 residues. Trimming shortened V by 1 base and J by 4 bases, and 10 bases separated the two germline ends. Per germline, CDR1 SQVTM and CDR2 ANQGSEA. The CDR3 nucleotides read TGCAGCGTTGAAGTCTCACAACGCACTGAAGCTTTCTTT. Translation: CSVEVSQRTEAFF.

The chain recombines TRBV6-5 with TRBJ2-7; 7 bases map to TRBD1. The germline gives CDR1 MNHEY, CDR2 SVGAGI. CDR3 size: 14 residues. Trimming cost V 2 bases and J 3 bases; bases outside gene matches: 4. The CDR3 loop is CASSYDGQVYEQYF. The CDR3 nucleotides are TGTGCCAGCAGTTACGACGGACAGGTCTACGAGCAGTACTTC.

This clonotype was observed a few times. This chain joins TRBV24-1 and TRBJ2-2; weak D call: TRBD1 (6 bases). The CDR3 is 18 residues long. V was shortened by 4 bases and J by 0 bases, with 17 bases between the two germline ends. Looked up from germline, CDR1 is KGHDR and CDR2 is SFDVKD. CDR3 nucleotides: TGTGCCACCAGTGAATTGGACAGTGCAAAGGCGAACACCGGGGAGCTGTTTTTT. Amino acid sequence: CATSELDSAKANTGELFF.

The chain employs TRBV15 and TRBJ2-7; D is possibly TRBD2 (6 bases). The CDR3 contains 16 residues. Germline assignment: CDR1 LNHNV and CDR2 YYDKDF (reference sequence). Trimming removed 1 base from V and 4 bases from J, with 17 bases in between. The CDR3: CATSRGGGRNFYEQYF. The CDR3 nucleotides read TGTGCCACCAGCAGAGGTGGAGGGCGGAACTTTTACGAGCAGTACTTC.

This clonotype was observed many times. The gene calls are TRBV6-1 and TRBJ2-5; 12 nucleotides line up with TRBD2. In germline, CDR1 is MNHNS, CDR2 SASEGT. Trimming removed 6 bases from V and 7 bases from J; junction bases left unmatched: 18. The CDR3 is 18 amino acids. The CDR3 nucleotides read TGTGCCAGCAGCTCCCCAAGGACTAGCGGGGCCCTAGTGGGGACCCAGTACTTC. Protein: CASSSPRTSGALVGTQYF.

The gene calls are TRBV6-1 and TRBJ1-2; 8 bases are shared with TRBD1. Germline lookup yields CDR1 MNHNS and CDR2 SASEGT. This CDR3 region has 15 residues. The ends lost 8 bases at V and 5 bases at J; junction bases unmatched: 13. The CDR3 nucleotides are TGTGCCAGCTCTCAGAGGGCAGGGGGCGCGTATGGCTACACCTTC. It codes for CASSQRAGGAYGYTF.

Regarding this clonotype: A junction boundary mismatches the germline segment, possibly from a read error. The V call is TRBV30, the J call TRBJ1-1; D uncertain. This CDR3 comprises 12 residues. Per germline, CDR1 GTSNPN and CDR2 SVGIG (reference sequence). The CDR3 DNA follows: TGTGCCCGGAGTGATCCTCGTCCGGATGCTTTCTTT. Translating it yields CARSDPRPDAFF. Drawing the rest from reference TRBV30 and TRBJ1-1, the complete variable domain is SQTIHQWPATLVQPVGSPLSLECTVEGTSNPNLYWYRQAAGRGLQLLFYSVGIGQISSEVPQNLSASRPQDRQFILSSKKLLLSDSGFYLCARSDPRPDAFFGQGTRLTVV.

This clonotype was picked up many times. The chain uses TRBV20-1 and TRBJ2-7, with 12 bases lining up with TRBD2. The CDR3 is 14 amino acids. Looked up from germline, CDR1 is DFQATT and CDR2 is SNEGSKA (reference sequence). Trimming took 5 bases from V and 4 from J; bases not matched to a gene: 6. The CDR3 is CSAPGLAGSYEQYF. DNA for the CDR3: TGCAGTGCTCCAGGACTAGCGGGATCTTACGAGCAGTACTTC.